This T cell receptor beta chain was observed in a study of response to subunit inactivated influenza vaccine. Each CDR3 protein is one row after TCRdb ran MiXCR on the RT-PCR reads. The top ten hold approximately 30% of the sample, which has about 170,000 distinct CDR3 sequences, over 9.5% seen once. This clonotype was detected a few times. These data were likewise used in another study, on T cells expressing NK-cell markers. That investigation notes: The authors generated TCR beta cDNA through 5'RACE template switching with UMIs. What remained unclear was the HCMV specificity of expanded NKG2C+ T cell clones.

This sample comprised CD8+ T cells sorted from PBMCs, obtained roughly 13 days after vaccination. This sequence was found in a man aged 50 to 60 who received an inactivated influenza vaccine.

CDR3 sequence reads: CASSLYNHNEQFF. Written as DNA, the CDR3 is TGTGCCAGCAGTTTGTACAATCACAATGAGCAGTTCTTC. This sequence joins TRBV12-3 or TRBV12-4 and TRBJ2-1, with D hard to call. Trimming removed 3 bases at V and 5 bases at J, with 8 bases between. The CDR3 is 13 amino acids.